This TCR beta chain was sequenced for a study of shared clonotypes between healthy human individuals. Study conclusions and caveats: Lower generation probabilities were found for non-shared clonotypes than for those shared by all four donors. Inspection by rarefaction showed sorted-subset sequencing to be incomplete despite large depth.

Germline V gene lookup returns CDR1 SNHLY and CDR2 FYNNEI. The CDR3 is 14 amino acids. V lost 7 bases and J lost 0; bases outside the gene matches: 4. Naive-designated CD8 cells lacked CD45RO, were positively enriched for CCR7, and omitted terminally differentiated effector memory CD45RA+ cells. Donors comprised healthy HIV-negative adults lacking recent acute infections or vaccinations. With regard to this clone: Its cognate antigen is unknown.

Some clones are missing from TCRdb's copy, which holds only in-frame ones; the method was immunoSEQ multiplex PCR. The table has about 2 million clones, approximately 95% seen once; the top ten hold about 1.1%. The source is a man aged 18 to 29 in good health. The chain joins TRBV2 to TRBJ2-3, with TRBD1 identical over 7 bases. Sequencing was done on a sample of naive CD8+ T cells sorted from blood. CDR3: CASKEGASTDTQYF. For the CDR3, the DNA is TGTGCCAGCAAAGAGGGGGCTAGCACAGATACGCAGTATTTT.